This T cell receptor beta chain was obtained from a study of neurological immune-mediated disorders. Study-wide results and limits: Whereas HTLV-1-associated myelopathy showed the most TCR clonal expansion, multiple sclerosis showed the least, with levels below those of healthy controls.

This CDR3 is 14 amino acids long. Trimming cost V 0 bases and J 7 bases, with 12 bases left between them. In germline, CDR1 is LGHDT, CDR2 YNNKEL (reference sequence). Details on this clonotype: Antigen specificity is unknown.

Serving as healthy controls were blood bank volunteers based in Maryland, USA. TCRdb ran MiXCR on the 5' RACE reads and lists one entry per CDR3 protein. The repertoire has around 13,000 distinct CDR3 sequences, 10% of them found once; the top ten carry about 22%. The material sequenced was PBMCs. The receptor was isolated from a woman aged 40 to 50 in good health. The V gene is TRBV3-1, the J gene TRBJ1-1; perhaps TRBD1 as D (5 bases). CDR3 sequence: CASSQDVGQGEAFF. CDR3 sequence (DNA): TGTGCCAGCAGCCAAGATGTGGGGCAGGGTGAAGCTTTCTTT.